The 14 T cell receptor beta chains below come from one sample, sequenced in a study of blood T cell repertoires in COVID-19. Only in-frame clones appear in the TCRdb table, and some are missing; sequencing was by immunoSEQ multiplex PCR. The data contain 260,000 or so clones, approximately 85% of them singletons. Sequencing was carried out using peripheral blood. These receptors all come from a human donor in a cohort sampled during active COVID-19.

This chain uses TRBV11-2 with TRBJ2-1, with 7 bases matching TRBD1. The junction had 19 bases not matched to a gene; V was cut back by 4 bases and J by 7 bases. The CDR3 loop spans 18 amino acids. Per germline, CDR1 SGHAT and CDR2 FQNNGV. DNA of the CDR3: TGTGCCAGCAGCTCCCTAAGGGGGCTGAGGAAAGGGCTGAATGAGCAGTTCTTC. It is translated as CASSSLRGLRKGLNEQFF.

This clone was detected only a few times. The chain has TRBV28 and TRBJ2-7; the D is unclear. The germline V and J ends were trimmed by 4 bases and 4 bases, with 20 bases remaining between them. The CDR3 runs to 16 residues. Germline assignment: CDR1 MDHEN and CDR2 SYDVKM. The CDR3 DNA reads TGTGCCAGCAGTTCCCCCCTTGTGGGCCTTCGATACGAGCAGTACTTC. This gives the protein CASSSPLVGLRYEQYF. Combining the CDR3 with reference TRBV28 and TRBJ2-7 gives the whole variable domain DVKVTQSSRYLVKRTGEKVFLECVQDMDHENMFWYRQDPGLGLRLIYFSYDVKMKEKGDIPEGYSVSREKKERFSLILESASTNQTSMYLCASSSPLVGLRYEQYFGPGTRLTVT.

The V call is TRBV6-5, the J call TRBJ1-1; 8 bases align to TRBD1. Germline V gene data show CDR1 as MNHEY and CDR2 as SVGAGI. The ends lost 2 bases at V and 0 bases at J; junction bases unmatched: 5. The CDR3 extends over 16 amino acids. CDR3 coding DNA: TGTGCCAGCAGTTACCACTGGGACAGGATGAACACTGAAGCTTTCTTT. Amino acids: CASSYHWDRMNTEAFF.

The table lists this clone with a count of one. The chain combines TRBV10-3 with TRBJ2-7; perhaps TRBD2 as D (7 bases). V lost 2 bases, J lost 3 bases, and 11 bases lay in between. The CDR3 is 14 amino acids. The V gene's germline CDR1 is ENHRY and CDR2 SYGVKD. The CDR3 DNA follows: TGTGCCATCAGTGAGCCGAGGGGGGGCTACGAGCAGTACTTC. Amino acid sequence: CAISEPRGGYEQYF.

In DNA form, the CDR3 reads TGCAGCGTTGAAGGCTACAGGAGCTCCTACGAGCAGTACTTC. Its translation is CSVEGYRSSYEQYF. The genes are TRBV29-1 and TRBJ2-7; weak D call: TRBD1 (5 bases). CDR1 SQVTM and CDR2 ANQGSEA come from the germline V gene. CDR3 size: 14 residues. The V and J ends lost 1 base and 0 bases respectively, with 10 bases between them.

The chain is built from TRBV28 and TRBJ1-1; perhaps TRBD1 as D (5 bases). Germline V gene sequence: CDR1 MDHEN, CDR2 SYDVKM. CDR3 size: 13 residues. Deletions cut 1 base from V and 7 bases from J, with 10 bases between. The CDR3 nucleotides are TGTGCCAGCAGTTTATTGGGGGGGGGTGAAGCTTTCTTT. Encoded protein: CASSLLGGGEAFF.

The chain carries TRBV4-3 and TRBJ2-1; D call uncertain. The germline V and J ends were trimmed by 2 bases and 2 bases, with 10 bases remaining between them. Germline-derived CDR1 and CDR2 are LGHNA and YSLEER. There are 15 residues in the CDR3. Here the CDR3 reads CASSQPWAPYNEQFF. The CDR3 bases are TGCGCCAGCAGCCAACCCTGGGCCCCCTACAATGAGCAGTTCTTC.

The CDR3 DNA is TGTGCCAGCAGCTTCGTCGGGACAGGGGACTACGAGCAGTACTTC. Amino acids: CASSFVGTGDYEQYF. This chain connects TRBV7-2 to TRBJ2-7, with TRBD1 matching over 10 bases. J gave up 3 bases and V 3 bases, and 5 bases lay outside the gene matches. Germline V gene data show CDR1 as SGHTA and CDR2 as FQGNSA. The CDR3 is 15 residues long.

The CDR3 sequence: CASSLDFRGGWPQHF. The CDR3 bases are TGTGCCAGCAGCTTGGATTTTCGGGGGGGGTGGCCCCAGCATTTT. V and J are TRBV5-8 and TRBJ1-5; D possibly corresponds to TRBD1 (5 bases). Per the germline V gene, CDR1 is SGHTS and CDR2 is YDEGEE. V was cut by 0 bases and J by 9 bases, with 16 bases left in between. This CDR3 spans 15 amino acids. The full variable domain, in which reference TRBV5-8 and TRBJ1-5 provide the parts outside the CDR3, is EAGVTQSPTHLIKTRGQQATLRCSPISGHTSVYWYQQALGLGLQFLLWYDEGEERNRGNFPPRFSGRQFPNYSSELNVNALELEDSALYLCASSLDFRGGWPQHFGDGTRLSIL.

The rearrangement uses TRBV5-1 and TRBJ1-1; 11 nucleotides align to TRBD1. The CDR3 consists of 15 residues. V gave up 4 bases and J gave up 1 base; unmatched junction bases: 3. Germline CDR1 is SGHRS and CDR2 is YFSETQ. Written as DNA, the CDR3 is TGCGCCAGCAGCCCTGGACAGGGGGCGAACACTGAAGCTTTCTTT. Protein product: CASSPGQGANTEAFF.

V is TRBV19 and J is TRBJ2-5; TRBD1 matches 7 bases. The germline gives CDR1 LNHDA, CDR2 SQIVND (reference sequence). CDR3 length equals 13 residues. V shed 1 base, J shed 4 bases, and the junction held 0 bases outside the gene matches. CDR3 sequence reads: CASSIGQGETQYF. CDR3 nucleotides: TGTGCCAGTAGTATAGGACAGGGAGAGACCCAGTACTTC.

The chain has TRBV12-3 or TRBV12-4 and TRBJ2-1; the D gene is possibly TRBD2 (6 bases). The germline V and J ends were trimmed by 6 bases and 3 bases, with 9 bases remaining between them. This CDR3 comprises 13 residues. The CDR3 DNA follows: TGTGCCAGCAGCAGGAGGGACTACAATGAGCAGTTCTTC. This gives the protein CASSRRDYNEQFF.

The chain uses TRBV30 and TRBJ1-5; 9 positions match TRBD1. The junction had 6 bases not matched to a gene; V was cut back by 7 bases and J by 5 bases. The CDR3 has 13 amino acids. CDR1 and CDR2 from the germline V gene are GTSNPN and SVGIG (reference sequence). In DNA form, the CDR3 reads TGTGCCTCGGACAGGGGTGGCGATCAGCCCCAGCATTTT. It codes for CASDRGGDQPQHF.

In this sample, this clone turned up once. The CDR3 region has the DNA TGTGCCAGCGGCTCCTACAGGGTCTCCTACGAGCAGTACTTC. It specifies CASGSYRVSYEQYF. The chain carries TRBV27 and TRBJ2-7, with D possibly TRBD1 on 6 matching bases. The V end lost 8 bases, the J end lost 0 bases, and 14 bases lay between the germline ends. CDR1 is MNHEY and CDR2 is SMNVEV in the germline V gene (reference sequence). CDR3 length: 14 amino acids.